A selection of T cell receptor beta chains follows, all from one sample in a study of tumor and adjacent non-tumor tissue in lung cancer. TCRdb passed the multiplex PCR reads through MiXCR, listing each CDR3 protein once. This table holds more than 90,000 distinct CDR3 sequences, 67% found once. Material: lung tumor tissue. These receptors were taken from a man between 60 and 70 years old with non-small cell lung cancer. The CDR3 runs from the conserved cysteine through the conserved F or W. The D gene is left open where the match is weak. The listing skips clone size in some rows; elsewhere it reads once, few, many or a size class.

size: -
J: TRBJ1-1
V: TRBV20-1
D: -
CDR3: CSARDWQGTNTEATF
DNA: TGCAGCGCTAGAGATTGGCAGGGGACGAACACTGAAGCTACCTTT

size: many
J: TRBJ1-2
V: TRBV29-1
D: TRBD1
CDR3: CSVLGQGDYGYTF
DNA: TGCAGCGTTCTGGGACAGGGGGACTATGGCTACACCTTC

size: -
J: TRBJ2-3
V: TRBV6-4
D: -
CDR3: CASSSQGSDTQYF
DNA: TGTGCCAGCAGTTCCCAGGGGTCAGATACGCAGTATTTT

size: -
J: TRBJ2-3
V: TRBV11-3
D: -
CDR3: CASSPICGGNSDTQYF
DNA: TGTGCCAGCAGCCCCATATGTGGAGGAAACTCAGATACGCAATATTTT

size: -
J: TRBJ2-7
V: TRBV4-1
D: -
CDR3: CTSSSQTGLYEQYF
DNA: TGCACCAGCAGCTCACAGACAGGACTCTACGAGCAGTACTTC

size: -
J: TRBJ2-1
V: TRBV5-4
D: -
CDR3: CANSSGQTYNEQFF
DNA: TGTGCCAACAGCAGCGGACAGACCTACAATGAGCAGTTCTTC

size: once
J: TRBJ2-7
V: TRBV6-1
D: -
CDR3: CASTLTPGRNGLEQCF
DNA: TGTGCCAGCACTCTGACCCCCGGACGAAATGGGCTCGAGCAGTGCTTC

size: many
J: TRBJ2-5
V: TRBV12-3/TRBV12-4
D: -
CDR3: CASSLAGATQETQYF
DNA: TGTGCCAGCAGTTTAGCCGGGGCAACACAAGAGACCCAGTACTTC

size: few
J: TRBJ2-3
V: TRBV5-1
D: -
CDR3: CASSLGSAGIRTDTQYF
DNA: TGCGCCAGCAGCTTGGGCTCGGCGGGAATACGCACAGATACGCAGTATTTT

size: -
J: TRBJ2-1
V: TRBV5-4
D: TRBD2
CDR3: CASSTPTSVNEQFF
DNA: TGTGCCAGCAGCACGCCGACTAGCGTGAATGAGCAGTTCTTC

size: many
J: TRBJ2-1
V: TRBV11-2
D: TRBD2
CDR3: CASSPSGGAYEQFF
DNA: TGTGCCAGCAGCCCGAGCGGGGGGGCCTATGAGCAGTTCTTC

size: -
J: TRBJ1-6
V: TRBV11-2
D: -
CDR3: CTSSLDSQRAINSPLHF
DNA: TGTACCAGCAGCTTAGATAGTCAGAGGGCGATTAATTCACCCCTCCACTTT

size: few
J: TRBJ2-7
V: TRBV24-1
D: -
CDR3: CATSDGYEQYF
DNA: TGTGCCACCAGTGACGGCTACGAGCAGTACTTC

size: -
J: TRBJ2-7
V: TRBV20-1
D: TRBD2
CDR3: CSARDSRGGRAYEQYF
DNA: TGCAGTGCTAGAGATTCCCGGGGGGGCCGAGCCTACGAGCAGTACTTC

size: -
J: TRBJ1-5
V: TRBV6-1
D: -
CDR3: CASSETPNQPHHF
DNA: TGTGCCAGCAGTGAGACGCCTAATCAGCCCCATCATTTT

size: medium-sized
J: TRBJ1-6
V: TRBV4-3
D: -
CDR3: CASSQATATYNSPLHF
DNA: TGCGCCAGCAGCCAAGCGACGGCTACCTATAATTCACCCCTCCACTTT

size: many
J: TRBJ2-3
V: TRBV6-5
D: -
CDR3: CASSPGGGGTDTQYF
DNA: TGTGCCAGCAGCCCAGGAGGGGGGGGCACAGATACGCAGTATTTT

size: -
J: TRBJ1-1
V: TRBV4-2
D: -
CDR3: CAGSQHHIRGKNTEAFF
DNA: TGTGCCGGCAGCCAACATCACATCAGAGGGAAGAACACTGAAGCTTTCTTT

size: -
J: TRBJ2-7
V: TRBV6-2/TRBV6-3
D: TRBD2
CDR3: CASSYGYASGRPQQYF
DNA: TGTGCCAGCAGTTACGGTTATGCGAGCGGGAGACCCCAGCAGTACTTC

size: many
J: TRBJ1-1
V: TRBV12-3/TRBV12-4
D: -
CDR3: CASSFGGITEAFF
DNA: TGTGCCAGCAGTTTCGGGGGCATCACTGAAGCTTTCTTT

size: -
J: TRBJ1-1
V: TRBV4-3
D: -
CDR3: CASSQGMGGNTEAFF
DNA: TGCGCCAGCAGTCAGGGAATGGGTGGGAACACTGAAGCTTTCTTT

size: -
J: TRBJ2-1
V: TRBV4-1
D: TRBD1
CDR3: CPSSQGEGTGGYNEQFF
DNA: TGCCCCAGCAGCCAAGGAGAGGGGACAGGGGGCTACAATGAGCAGTTCTTC

size: -
J: TRBJ1-2
V: TRBV5-6
D: -
CDR3: CARSFGQYGYTF
DNA: TGTGCCAGAAGCTTTGGGCAGTATGGCTACACATTC

size: many
J: TRBJ1-5
V: TRBV6-1
D: TRBD1
CDR3: CASVQGFQPQHF
DNA: TGTGCCAGTGTACAGGGGTTTCAGCCCCAGCATTTT

size: many
J: TRBJ2-2
V: TRBV29-1
D: -
CDR3: CSVWTTGELFF
DNA: TGCAGCGTTTGGACGACCGGGGAGCTGTTTTTT

size: few
J: TRBJ2-1
V: TRBV2
D: TRBD1
CDR3: CASNPTGGTYNEQFF
DNA: TGTGCCAGCAACCCGACAGGGGGGACCTACAATGAGCAGTTCTTC

size: many
J: TRBJ2-1
V: TRBV12-3/TRBV12-4
D: -
CDR3: CASSFSGGRRYNEQFF
DNA: TGTGCCAGCAGTTTTTCTGGGGGCCGTCGGTACAATGAGCAGTTCTTC

size: many
J: TRBJ2-5
V: TRBV7-9
D: TRBD2
CDR3: CASSSGLAGGQYF
DNA: TGTGCCAGCAGCTCTGGACTAGCGGGGGGCCAGTACTTC